Shown below are 7 T cell receptor beta chains from a single sample sequenced in a study of Ad26.COV2.S vaccination and SARS-CoV-2 variants. Method: immunoSEQ multiplex PCR; TCRdb's copy keeps in-frame clones and lacks some. The table includes about 97,000 clones, around three quarters detected once. The sample was peripheral blood, taken after recovery from COVID-19. The receptor source for this set is a human donor who had recovered from COVID-19.

The chain carries TRBV29-1 and TRBJ2-1, with 12 bases fitting TRBD1. The trim removed 5 bases at V and 10 bases at J, leaving 6 bases unmatched. This CDR3 spans 13 amino acids. Germline CDR1 is SQVTM and CDR2 is ANQGSEA. The CDR3 loop is CSVSGQGAGEQFF. CDR3 nucleotide sequence: TGCAGCGTTTCGGGACAGGGGGCTGGGGAGCAGTTCTTC.

V usage is TRBV3-1 (or the pseudogene TRBV3-2) and J usage is TRBJ1-4; D perhaps matches TRBD1 (5 bases). Germline values: CDR1 LGHDT, CDR2 YNNKEL (reference sequence). CDR3 length equals 15 residues. Trimming removed 6 bases from V and 2 bases from J, with 13 bases in between. The CDR3 DNA follows: TGTGCCAGCAGTCCTAGGCAGGGCACTAATGAAAAACTGTTTTTT. It yields the protein CASSPRQGTNEKLFF.

V and J are TRBV5-1 and TRBJ2-7, with D unresolved. The CDR3 covers 15 residues. CDR1 is SGHRS and CDR2 is YFSETQ in the germline V gene. Trimming removed 0 bases at V and 0 bases at J, with 10 bases between. The CDR3 sequence is CASSLGQATSYEQYF. CDR3 DNA: TGCGCCAGCAGCTTGGGGCAGGCCACCTCCTACGAGCAGTACTTC. The full variable domain, with the rest looked up from reference TRBV5-1 and TRBJ2-7, is KAGVTQTPRYLIKTRGQQVTLSCSPISGHRSVSWYQQTPGQGLQFLFEYFSETQRNKGNFPGRFSGRQFSNSRSEMNVSTLELGDSALYLCASSLGQATSYEQYFGPGTRLTVT.

CDR3 DNA sequence: TGTGCCAGCAGCTTAGTCTCCACTGAAGCTTTCTTT. As protein: CASSLVSTEAFF. The chain couples TRBV13 to TRBJ1-1, with no clear D. Germline values: CDR1 PRHDT, CDR2 FYEKMQ (reference sequence). This CDR3 is 12 amino acids long. The V gene lost 1 base and the J gene lost 4 bases, with 4 bases spanning the gap.

This clone was seen only once. CDR3 loop: CASSQSSGWGEKLFF. The CDR3 nucleotides read TGTGCCAGCAGCCAATCCTCAGGGTGGGGTGAAAAACTGTTTTTT. The V and J genes are TRBV3-1 (or the pseudogene TRBV3-2) and TRBJ1-4; D possibly corresponds to TRBD1 (5 bases). The CDR3 contains 15 residues. V lost 2 bases to trimming and J lost 7 bases, with 14 bases between them. CDR1 is LGHDT, CDR2 YNNKEL, per germline (reference sequence).

This chain joins TRBV3-1 (or the pseudogene TRBV3-2) and TRBJ2-3, with TRBD2 matching 8 bases. V lost 4 bases and J lost 2; bases outside the gene matches: 11. This CDR3 is built from 17 residues. CDR1 is LGHDT and CDR2 is YNNKEL in the germline V gene (reference sequence). CDR3 DNA sequence: TGTGCCAGCAGCCCTTTGGGGCGGGGGGCCTCCACAGATACGCAGTATTTT. As protein: CASSPLGRGASTDTQYF.

The chain carries TRBV2 and TRBJ1-4, with D hard to call. CDR3 size: 13 residues. CDR1 and CDR2 (germline): SNHLY, FYNNEI. V was shortened by 4 bases and J by 8 bases, with 11 bases between the two germline ends. The DNA for the CDR3 is TGTGCCAGCAGTGGGGGAGTCGGAGAAAAACTGTTTTTT. As protein: CASSGGVGEKLFF.